The sequence of this TCR beta chain was determined in a study of T-cell reconstitution after alpha-beta-depleted transplantation in children. The CDR3 runs 15 residues. Germline V gene sequence: CDR1 SGHKS, CDR2 YYEKEE (reference sequence). The V gene lost 1 base and the J gene lost 3 bases, with 11 bases spanning the gap. Ten or more counts support this clonotype. TCRbeta library preparation incorporated unique molecular identifiers. TCRdb ran MiXCR on the PCR reads and lists one entry per CDR3 protein. This table holds about 640,000 distinct CDR3 sequences, around 16% found once. This specimen consisted of PBMCs from the stem cell graft donor, obtained from the stem cell graft. The chain carries TRBV5-5 and TRBJ2-1; a possible D gene is TRBD2 (5 bases). The TCR sequence derives from a human donor who donated a stem cell graft to a child with acute myeloid leukemia. The CDR3 region has the DNA TGTGCCAGCAGCTTGTTATCGGGGAACTACAATGAGCAGTTCTTC. This translates into CASSLLSGNYNEQFF.